This T cell receptor (beta chain) was sequenced during a study of T cell responses to AZD1222 COVID-19 vaccine. Sequencing used immunoSEQ multiplex PCR; TCRdb keeps in-frame clones, though not all of them. The sample carries 90,000 to 110,000 clones, around nine tenths recorded once. Study-wide results and caveats: Compared with day 0, the breadth and depth of the Spike-specific TCR repertoire rose significantly after two doses of AZD1222.

This clone turned up a few times. No antigen is known for it. Germline CDR1 and CDR2: MNHEY and SVGEGT. The CDR3 totals 16 residues. The V segment lost 0 bases and the J segment 1 base; nucleotides outside the gene matches: 5. The receptor was derived from an adult in good health. This chain connects TRBV6-2 or TRBV6-3 to TRBJ2-5, with 7 bases identical to TRBD2. Sequenced material: peripheral blood, taken on day 0 of AZD1222 vaccination. This CDR3 is CASSYSASGVQETQYF. CDR3 DNA: TGTGCCAGCAGTTACTCTGCCAGCGGGGTCCAAGAGACCCAGTACTTC.